This T cell receptor (beta chain) came from a study of blood T cell repertoires in COVID-19 (dated by TCRdb to between 2020 and 2021). At the level of the whole study: Samples covering the acute and convalescent phases of COVID-19 were provided by collaborators in the United States, Italy and Spain. Where HLA class I and class II types were available, the types were taken from metadata supplied by the sample provider, not from assay-based typing. A de-identified subject ID, COVID-19 status, age in years and sex were almost always included in the sample metadata. The material from the prospective study consisted of cDNA or gDNA derived from T cells, B-cell-depleted T cells, or PBMCs. The samples were drawn from two sources: the first 160 participants of the ongoing ImmuneRACE study, and 1,000 to 1,500 subjects contributed by 6 global collaborators. A freely available public database, intended as a resource for researchers studying the immune response to SARS-CoV-2, is where the repertoires were released. Deeply sampled blood TCRbeta repertoires from subjects exposed to, actively infected with, or recovered from COVID-19 were included in the dataset.

About this clone: This clone's antigen is unknown. No base-level quality is on record; no much larger clone is a single base apart.

General study outcomes and caveats: The amount of clinical and demographic metadata varied by source and participant and was provided uncurated.

Reading the germline V gene (reference sequence) gives CDR1 LNHDA and CDR2 SQIVND. The germline V end is reduced by 2 bases and the J end by 5 bases; junction bases left unmatched: 8. The CDR3 goes from the cysteine to the phenylalanine over 16 residues. Of the read, only the CDR3 DNA is kept; its 48 bases are in frame from base 1. TCRbeta CDR3 regions were amplified from genomic DNA by means of the immunoSEQ Assay, a bias-controlled multiplex PCR. In the original analysis: The number of nucleated cells in each sample was estimated from the amplification of reference gene primers within the assay. Sequence reads were collapsed and filtered to measure the absolute abundance of every unique TCRbeta CDR3 rearrangement. Productive Simpson clonality was computed per sample as the square root of Simpson's diversity index over productive rearrangements. Held by TCRdb, this immuneACCESS table contains in-frame sequences only and omits some clones. Under half of the omission traces to an unresolved V gene where checked; the cause of the rest is unknown. Clone size and the V and J calls come from that table; the DNA yielded D and trimming. Within this sample are 150,000 or so clones, with about 88% of them counted one time only. The ten largest clones represent roughly 18% of the sample.

The collaborating institutions used their own protocols to collect whole blood in K2EDTA tubes. For TCRbeta analysis, collaborators shipped samples in one of three forms: frozen whole blood, isolated PBMCs, or DNA extracted from either of those sample types. Sequenced sample: peripheral blood. This sequence originates from an elderly woman with acute or convalescent COVID-19. The sequence is built from TRBV19 and TRBJ2-2, and TRBD1 matches 7 of the central bases. The DNA sequence is given as TGTGCCAGTAGTATAAAGGGGGCCTTAGGGACCGGGGAGCTGTTTTTT. It codes for CASSIKGALGTGELFF.